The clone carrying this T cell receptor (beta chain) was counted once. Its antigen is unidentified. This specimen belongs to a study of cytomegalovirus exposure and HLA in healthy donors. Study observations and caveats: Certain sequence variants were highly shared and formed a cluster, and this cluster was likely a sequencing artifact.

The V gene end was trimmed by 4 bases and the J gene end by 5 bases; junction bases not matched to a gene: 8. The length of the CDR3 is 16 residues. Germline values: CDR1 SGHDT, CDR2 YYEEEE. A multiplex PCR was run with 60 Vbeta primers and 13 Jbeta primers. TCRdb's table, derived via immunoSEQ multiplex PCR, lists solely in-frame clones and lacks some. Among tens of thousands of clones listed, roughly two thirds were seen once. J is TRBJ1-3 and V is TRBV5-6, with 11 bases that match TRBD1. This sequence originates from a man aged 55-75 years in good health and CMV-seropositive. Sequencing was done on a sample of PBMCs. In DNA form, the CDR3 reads TGTGCCAGCAGCCTCCCGGACAGGGGGCGAAGAAACACCATATATTTT. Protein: CASSLPDRGRRNTIYF. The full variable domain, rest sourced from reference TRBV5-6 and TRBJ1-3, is DAGVTQSPTHLIKTRGQQVTLRCSPKSGHDTVSWYQQALGQGPQFIFQYYEEEERQRGNFPDRFSGHQFPNYSSELNVNALLLGDSALYLCASSLPDRGRRNTIYFGEGSWLTVV.